Reported below is one T cell receptor (beta chain). Its antigen is not known. Amplification used 60 Vbeta primers and 13 Jbeta primers. Clones were read by immunoSEQ multiplex PCR, and TCRdb kept only the in-frame ones, dropping some. In the table there are 35,000 to 40,000 clones, roughly 81% of which are singletons. Trimming left V 5 bases short and J 3 bases short, with 14 bases between. CDR3 size: 15 residues. Per the germline V gene, CDR1 is MNHNY and CDR2 is SVGAGI (reference sequence). The data were obtained in a study of cytomegalovirus exposure and HLA in healthy donors. Overall study results and limits: Reports state that TCR beta sequences accurately predicted most subjects' HLA-A and HLA-B alleles.

Healthy individuals who donated bone marrow served as the donors. Whereas donors were nominally healthy upon sampling, unrecorded immune exposures were probable. V and J are TRBV6-6 and TRBJ1-3, with D perhaps TRBD1 (6 bases). This sequence was found in a man aged 25-45 years in good health and CMV-seronegative. The sequenced material came from PBMCs. CDR3 nucleotides: TGTGCCAGCAGTATTATCAGGGGAATTGGAAACACCATATATTTT. Translating it yields CASSIIRGIGNTIYF.